A selection of T cell receptor beta chains follows, all from one sample in a study of shared clonotypes between healthy human individuals. The protocol was immunoSEQ multiplex PCR, while the TCRdb copy is restricted to in-frame clones and leaves out a portion. The table shows about 1 million clones, with about 77% occurring only once. The sample consisted of memory CD4+ T cells sorted from blood. The source is a man aged 18-30 years in good health. The CDR3 runs from the conserved cysteine through the conserved F or W. The D gene is left open where the match is weak. A row's size may be missing; if present it is once, few, many or a size class.

>TRBV5-6|TRBD1|once|TRBJ2-2
TGTGCCAGCAGCTTGCCATCAGGGGGCGTGAGGAACACCGGGGAGCTGTTTTTT
CASSLPSGGVRNTGELFF
>TRBV4-3|-|few|TRBJ1-1
TGCGCCAGCAGCCAAGATGTTGTCGGACCCACGGGGGCTTTCTTT
CASSQDVVGPTGAFF
>TRBV7-9|-|-|TRBJ1-1
TGTGCCAGCAGCCCTAGAGGGAACACTGAAGCTTTCTTT
CASSPRGNTEAFF
>TRBV5-1|-|-|TRBJ2-5
TGCGCCAGCAGAGCAGGGGGGCGGGTCGAGACCCAGTACTTC
CASRAGGRVETQYF
>TRBV30|-|-|TRBJ1-6
TGTGCCTGGAGCACCGGGACATCAAGGAATAATTCACCCCTCCACTTT
CAWSTGTSRNNSPLHF
>TRBV10-3|TRBD2|-|TRBJ2-1
TGTGCCATCAGTGATGGAGCGGGAGGGTACAATGAGCAGTTCTTC
CAISDGAGGYNEQFF
>TRBV25-1|-|-|TRBJ1-1
TGTGCCAGCAGTGCCGGGGGGAACGCTGAAGCTTTCTTT
CASSAGGNAEAFF
>TRBV2|TRBD1|-|TRBJ1-2
TGTGCCAGCGTAATACAGGGGGGATCCTATGGCTACACCTTC
CASVIQGGSYGYTF
>TRBV25-1|TRBD1|-|TRBJ2-2
TGTGCCAGCCTAGGAGACAGGGGTGGCACCGGGGAGCTGTTTTTT
CASLGDRGGTGELFF
>TRBV4-1|TRBD2|-|TRBJ2-3
TGCGCCAGCAGCGCGGGGGGGCATTGGGATACGCAGTATTTT
CASSAGGHWDTQYF
>TRBV18|-|once|TRBJ2-7
TGTGCCAGCTCACCAGCAGGGGTGAACTACGAGCAGTACTTC
CASSPAGVNYEQYF
>TRBV14|-|-|TRBJ2-1
TGTGCCAGCAGCCAACCCGGACGGGGGACCAATGAGCAGTTCTTC
CASSQPGRGTNEQFF
>TRBV7-9|TRBD1|-|TRBJ1-1
TGTGCCAGCAGCACTCGACAGGGATTGAACACTGAAGCTTTCTTT
CASSTRQGLNTEAFF
>TRBV5-6|-|-|TRBJ2-5
TGTGCCAGCAGCTTGGGCCCGCCTGTGGGGACCCAGTACTTC
CASSLGPPVGTQYF
>TRBV2|-|-|TRBJ1-1
TGTGCCAGCAGTGACGCCCAAAACACTGAAGCTTTCTTT
CASSDAQNTEAFF
>TRBV4-2|-|-|TRBJ2-3
TGTGCCAGCAGCCAAGATCCTAAGGGGGGCAGTGTTAGAGATACGCAGTATTTT
CASSQDPKGGSVRDTQYF
>TRBV18|-|few|TRBJ1-5
TGTGCCAGCTCACCACGGGTCGGGGATCAGCCCCAGCATTTT
CASSPRVGDQPQHF
>TRBV6-1|TRBD1|-|TRBJ1-1
TGTGCCAGCAGTGGCGGACAGGGACGGAGTTCGGGAACAGGTGAAGCTTTCTTT
CASSGGQGRSSGTGEAFF
>TRBV28|-|-|TRBJ2-5
TGTGCCAGCAGCCAACGGGGGGTAGAGACAGGGGCACAAGAGACCCAGTACTTC
CASSQRGVETGAQETQYF
>TRBV7-9|-|-|TRBJ1-3
TGTGCCAGCAGCTTAGGCTTCGACTCCCCTTCTGGAAACACCATATATTTT
CASSLGFDSPSGNTIYF
>TRBV25-1|-|-|TRBJ1-4
TGTGCCAGCAGTTACAGCCCATCCGGAAAACTGTTTTTT
CASSYSPSGKLFF
>TRBV28|TRBD1|-|TRBJ2-2
TGTGCCAGCAGTCCCCCGGACAGGGGGAGAACCGGGGAGCTGTTTTTT
CASSPPDRGRTGELFF
>TRBV19|-|-|TRBJ2-2
TGTGCCAGTAGCCCCCGACTGGGGACCGGGGAGCTGTTTTTT
CASSPRLGTGELFF
>TRBV27|-|once|TRBJ1-4
TGTGCCAGCAGTTTCGGGGGCGCGAGTGAAAAACTGTTTTTT
CASSFGGASEKLFF
>TRBV19|TRBD1|-|TRBJ2-7
TGTGCCAGTAGTACGACAAGCGGGACAGGGTCGGGCGAGCAGTACTTC
CASSTTSGTGSGEQYF
>TRBV4-1|TRBD2|-|TRBJ2-3
TGCGCCAGCAGCCCGATTAAGAGGACTAGCGGGGGGGCCGGAGCCGCAGATACGCAGTATTTT
CASSPIKRTSGGAGAADTQYF
>TRBV30|-|few|TRBJ2-7
TGTGCCTGGAGGAACACAGGGACCTACGAGCAGTACTTC
CAWRNTGTYEQYF
>TRBV29-1|-|once|TRBJ1-2
TGCAGCGTTGAAGGCAGCCATGGCTACACCTTC
CSVEGSHGYTF
>TRBV30|-|-|TRBJ1-1
TGTGCCTGGAGGAGGTCTGGCCTGATGAACACTGAAGCTTTCTTT
CAWRRSGLMNTEAFF
>TRBV6-6|-|few|TRBJ2-2
TGTGCCAGCAGTCTTAGACGAGGGGAGCTGTTTTTT
CASSLRRGELFF
>TRBV18|-|-|TRBJ1-2
TGTGCCAGCTCAGTAGACACTAACTATGGCTACACCTTC
CASSVDTNYGYTF
>TRBV18|-|-|TRBJ1-4
TGTGCCAGCTCACCAACGGCGGCAACTAATGAAAAACTGTTTTTT
CASSPTAATNEKLFF
>TRBV6-1|-|-|TRBJ1-1
TGTGCCAGCAGTGAAGCTCCCAGTCGGGAAGCTTTCTTT
CASSEAPSREAFF
>TRBV5-5|TRBD1|-|TRBJ2-7
TGTGCCAGCAGCTTTGATCCACAGGGGTCCGAGCAGTACTTC
CASSFDPQGSEQYF
>TRBV6-1|-|-|TRBJ1-4
TGTGCCAGCAGCCTACAGGAAACTGAAAAACTGTTTTTT
CASSLQETEKLFF
>TRBV30|-|-|TRBJ1-5
TGTGCCTGGAGCCCGAATAGCAATCAGCCCCAGCATTTT
CAWSPNSNQPQHF
>TRBV19|TRBD1|-|TRBJ1-2
TGTGCCAGTAGTACCCGACAGGGGCAAGGGGGCTACACCTTC
CASSTRQGQGGYTF